This T cell receptor beta chain came from a study of T-cell reconstitution after alpha-beta-depleted transplantation in children. Unique molecular identifiers were incorporated during preparation of the TCRbeta library. One entry per CDR3 protein results from TCRdb running MiXCR on the PCR reads. The profile shows more than 15,000 distinct CDR3 sequences, about 5.3% of them singletons. Study-level findings and limits: Reported findings indicate that, about two months after transplant, alpha-beta T cells came from several hundred expanded clones, which were derived from non-depleted graft cells. In some patients, recipient T cells and intrathymic progenitors surviving conditioning explained high day-60 diversity. Among T cells one year after transplant, newly produced cells accounted for most counts and diversity.

V was pared by 4 bases and J by 8 bases, with 11 bases of the junction left unmatched. The CDR3 is 16 amino acids. Germline CDR1 MNHNS, CDR2 SASEGT. This clonotype was counted ten times or more. Its antigen is as yet unknown. The source material was PBMCs, sampled before TCRalphabeta/CD19-depleted stem cell transplant. The V gene is TRBV6-1, the J gene TRBJ1-2, with 12 bases lining up with TRBD1. The TCR originated in a boy younger than 18 with acute lymphoblastic leukemia, due to receive a stem cell transplant. The CDR3 spells CASSGSGTGGLWGYTF. The CDR3, as DNA: TGTGCCAGCAGTGGATCCGGGACAGGGGGCTTATGGGGCTACACCTTC.